Presented here are 9 T cell receptor beta chains from one specimen sequenced in a study of blood T cell repertoires in COVID-19. Profiled with immunoSEQ multiplex PCR; TCRdb holds only in-frame clones, not every one. The sample holds about 270,000 clones, 88% seen once. The specimen sequenced was PBMCs or T cells enriched from blood (not recorded which). The receptors were gathered from a woman aged 60-75 years in a cohort exposed to, infected with or recovered from COVID-19 (not recorded which).

V is TRBV7-8 and J is TRBJ1-1, with D perhaps matching TRBD1 (6 bases). There are 16 residues in the CDR3. Germline assignment: CDR1 SGHVS and CDR2 FQNEAQ. Trimming removed 5 bases from V and 3 bases from J, with 19 bases in between. The CDR3 DNA reads TGTGCCAGCAGCCTCTCGAGGCAGGGGCTTCACACTGAAGCTTTCTTT. Protein sequence: CASSLSRQGLHTEAFF.

This clone has just one count. The chain is built from TRBV28 and TRBJ2-7; 11 nucleotides line up with TRBD1. The germline gives CDR1 MDHEN, CDR2 SYDVKM. Germline trimming cut 7 bases from V and 2 bases from J; bases unmatched to any gene: 7. CDR3 length: 15 residues. CDR3 loop: CASKSRGQGAYEQYF. The CDR3 DNA reads as TGTGCCAGCAAAAGTAGGGGACAGGGGGCCTACGAGCAGTACTTC. The full variable domain, completed using reference TRBV28 and TRBJ2-7, is DVKVTQSSRYLVKRTGEKVFLECVQDMDHENMFWYRQDPGLGLRLIYFSYDVKMKEKGDIPEGYSVSREKKERFSLILESASTNQTSMYLCASKSRGQGAYEQYFGPGTRLTVT.

The rearrangement links TRBV2 to TRBJ2-7; unclear D gene. Trimming took 3 bases from V and 3 from J, leaving 6 bases between them. This CDR3 has 12 residues. CDR1 SNHLY and CDR2 FYNNEI come from the germline V gene. The CDR3 sequence is CASSDGSYEQYF. CDR3 in DNA: TGTGCCAGCAGTGATGGCAGCTACGAGCAGTACTTC.

The rearrangement joins TRBV5-1 to TRBJ1-2; D unresolved. CDR3 length: 12 amino acids. Trimming pared 1 base from V and 6 bases from J, leaving 7 bases between. The V gene's germline CDR1 is SGHRS and CDR2 YFSETQ. The CDR3 is CASSLTADGYTF. DNA for the CDR3: TGCGCCAGCAGCTTGACAGCGGATGGCTACACCTTC.

The V gene is TRBV6-4, the J gene TRBJ2-7, with 9 bases fitting TRBD1. Germline CDR1 and CDR2: MRHNA and SNTAGT. This CDR3 has 20 amino acids. The trim removed 0 bases at V and 3 bases at J, leaving 18 bases unmatched. CDR3 nucleotides: TGTGCCAGCAGTGACTCGAGAACCTACAGGGGGCGAAAGTATGTCTACGAGCAGTACTTC. This translates into CASSDSRTYRGRKYVYEQYF.

As DNA, the CDR3 is TGTGCCAGCAGTGAAACGGACAGGGTCCTTAATCAGCCCCAGCATTTT. Its protein is CASSETDRVLNQPQHF. The chain couples TRBV6-4 to TRBJ1-5, with 8 bases aligning to TRBD1. J gave up 4 bases and V 3 bases, and 8 bases lay outside the gene matches. The CDR3 consists of 16 residues. CDR1 MRHNA and CDR2 SNTAGT come from the germline V gene.

This chain joins TRBV5-1 and TRBJ2-3; 11 bases agree with TRBD2. J gave up 0 bases and V 2 bases, and 8 bases lay outside the gene matches. The CDR3 is made up of 18 amino acids. CDR1 and CDR2 (germline): SGHRS, YFSETQ. CDR3 nucleotide sequence: TGCGCCAGCAGCTTAAGGCTAGCGGGAGGTATTAGCACAGATACGCAGTATTTT. This translates into CASSLRLAGGISTDTQYF.

The genes are TRBV19 and TRBJ2-2; 7 positions match TRBD2. The junction had 5 bases not matched to a gene; V was cut back by 1 base and J by 6 bases. In germline, CDR1 is LNHDA, CDR2 SQIVND (reference sequence). The CDR3 has 15 residues. CDR3 in DNA: TGTGCCAGTAGTATAGTTGGCGGGAGTTCCGGGGAGCTGTTTTTT. Its translation: CASSIVGGSSGELFF.

V usage is TRBV28 and J usage is TRBJ1-2; D perhaps matches TRBD1 (5 bases). Germline assignment: CDR1 MDHEN and CDR2 SYDVKM. The CDR3 is made up of 12 amino acids. V dropped 6 bases and J dropped 7 bases, with 12 bases sitting between them. Here the CDR3 reads CASRSGKGGYTF. Written as DNA, the CDR3 is TGTGCCAGCAGGTCAGGGAAGGGTGGCTACACCTTC.